This passage covers 10 T cell receptor beta chains from one sample sequenced in a study of T cell responses to AZD1222 COVID-19 vaccine. Method: immunoSEQ multiplex PCR; TCRdb's copy keeps in-frame clones and lacks some. The sample lists 100,000 or so clones; about 88% were seen once. The sequencing used peripheral blood, collected on day 0 of AZD1222 vaccination. The receptor set was obtained from an adult in good health.

V gene TRBV29-1 combines with J gene TRBJ2-3, with a weak D call TRBD2 (6 bases). In germline, CDR1 is SQVTM, CDR2 ANQGSEA. Trimming removed 0 bases at V and 5 bases at J, with 12 bases between. The CDR3 contains 14 residues. The CDR3 reads CSVEEGGKGDTQYF. The DNA of the CDR3 is TGCAGCGTTGAAGAGGGGGGTAAAGGAGATACGCAGTATTTT.

In nucleotides, the CDR3 is TGTGCCAGCAGCTTAGTCTCCGGGGGTGAGCAGTTCTTC. Its translation: CASSLVSGGEQFF. The chain uses TRBV5-4 and TRBJ2-1; the D gene is possibly TRBD2 (6 bases). Looked up from germline, CDR1 is SGHNT and CDR2 is YYREEE (reference sequence). The germline V and J ends were trimmed by 2 bases and 9 bases, with 12 bases remaining between them. The CDR3 length is 13 residues.

This chain connects TRBV2 to TRBJ2-1; either TRBD1 or TRBD2 may supply D (5 bases each). Per the germline V gene, CDR1 is SNHLY and CDR2 is FYNNEI. The ends were cut back, 5 bases at V and 6 bases at J, with 8 bases in the middle. The CDR3 covers 12 residues. In DNA form, the CDR3 reads TGTGCCAGCAGTAGGGACGGCAATGAGCAGTTCTTC. Translated: CASSRDGNEQFF.

The chain combines TRBV2 with TRBJ2-7, with 7 bases lining up with TRBD2. Trimming at V came to 8 bases and at J to 0 bases, leaving 4 bases not matched to a gene. CDR3 length equals 13 residues. Germline values: CDR1 SNHLY, CDR2 FYNNEI. Here the CDR3 reads CASLTSVSYEQYF. DNA for the CDR3: TGTGCCAGCCTCACTAGCGTCTCCTACGAGCAGTACTTC.

V gene TRBV6-5 combines with J gene TRBJ2-7; 9 bases fit TRBD1. This CDR3 has 12 amino acids. Germline CDR1 is MNHEY and CDR2 is SVGAGI. The V segment lost 11 bases and the J segment 6 bases; nucleotides outside the gene matches: 8. The CDR3 sequence: CARNRGPSEQYF. The CDR3 DNA is TGTGCCCGTAACAGGGGGCCAAGCGAGCAGTACTTC.

CDR3 nucleotide sequence: TGTGCCAGCAGTTACCGAAAGACAGGCACCACGTACGAGCAGTACTTC. Its protein is CASSYRKTGTTYEQYF. The chain carries TRBV6-5 and TRBJ2-7; D perhaps matches TRBD1 (6 bases). Looked up from germline, CDR1 is MNHEY and CDR2 is SVGAGI. This CDR3 region has 16 residues. Trimming took off 2 bases at V and 4 bases at J, with 18 bases between the two ends.

This clone was found many times. The rearrangement links TRBV2 to TRBJ2-7, with TRBD1 identical over 7 bases. Trimming at V came to 0 bases and at J to 2 bases, leaving 16 bases not matched to a gene. Germline V gene data show CDR1 as SNHLY and CDR2 as FYNNEI. The CDR3 is 19 amino acids. CDR3 protein: CASSEALQGDRVNPYEQYF. CDR3 coding DNA: TGTGCCAGCAGTGAAGCGCTTCAGGGAGACAGGGTCAACCCCTACGAGCAGTACTTC.

For the CDR3, the DNA is TGCGCCAGCCTTAACCTCCTAGCGGGATTCTCCAATGAGCAGTTCTTC. Protein product: CASLNLLAGFSNEQFF. This chain joins TRBV10-2 and TRBJ2-1; 9 bases match TRBD2. V was pared by 8 bases and J by 6 bases, with 14 bases of the junction left unmatched. Germline CDR1 and CDR2: WSHSY and SAAADI. The CDR3 spans 16 residues.

This rearrangement joins TRBV20-1 to TRBJ2-7; the D is unclear. V was trimmed by 3 bases and J by 3 bases, leaving 6 bases between them. The CDR3 runs 11 residues. Germline V gene sequence: CDR1 DFQATT, CDR2 SNEGSKA (reference sequence). Here the CDR3 reads CSASSSYEQYF. For the CDR3, the DNA is TGCAGTGCTAGTTCCAGCTACGAGCAGTACTTC.

The rearrangement joins TRBV12-3 or TRBV12-4 to TRBJ1-2, with unresolved D. The length of the CDR3 is 10 residues. With 3 bases removed from V and 13 bases from J, the gap between germline ends came to 9 bases. The CDR3 bases are TGTGCCAGCAGTTTGTCCTGGGCCACCTTC. Its translation is CASSLSWATF.